This TCR beta chain emerged from a study of cytomegalovirus exposure and HLA in healthy donors. Study results and limitations: In all likelihood, a cluster of highly shared sequence variants was a sequencing artifact.

The PCR made use of 60 Vbeta and 13 Jbeta primers. Here immunoSEQ multiplex PCR was the method, and the copy in TCRdb shows in-frame clones only, minus some. The sample gives some 130,000 clones, about 82% of which show up once; approximately 4.3% is in the top ten. About this clone itself: Its antigen is currently unknown.

The sequence came from a man aged 25 to 45 in good health. Sequences were obtained from PBMCs.

The CDR3 nucleotides are TGCGCCAGCAGCTTGGCCGCCGCGGCCAGAGGGCCCGACGAGCAGTACTTC. Its translation is CASSLAAAARGPDEQYF. This sequence joins TRBV5-1 and TRBJ2-7; maybe TRBD2 (5 bases). The V gene's germline CDR1 is SGHRS and CDR2 YFSETQ. Trimming pared 0 bases from V and 5 bases from J, leaving 21 bases between. The CDR3 length is 17 residues.